This T cell receptor beta chain was sequenced in a study of shared clonotypes between healthy human individuals. The study, taken as a whole, reports: With few donors, the genetic and exposure-history diversity represented was limited. Compared with memory subsets, naive subsets generally had larger estimated richness. Generation probabilities of non-shared clonotypes were lower (relative to those shared by all four donors).

The CDR3 is 17 residues long. The germline V gene encodes CDR1 SGHRS and CDR2 YFSETQ. The ends lost 1 base at V and 1 base at J; junction bases unmatched: 6. Terminally differentiated effector memory CD45RA+ cells were left out of the naive CD8 fraction, which was CD45RO-negative and positively selected for CCR7. Remarks on this clone: Antigen unknown.

TCRdb's copy holds only in-frame clones and misses some; the assay was immunoSEQ multiplex PCR. The sample has about 550,000 clones, about 95% seen once. The chain links TRBV5-1 to TRBJ2-3, with 10 bases fitting TRBD1. Sequences were obtained from naive CD8+ T cells sorted from blood. This clonotype originated in a woman in her 30s in good health. CDR3 coding DNA: TGCGCCAGCAGCTTGCTTACCGGGACAGGGGGCACAGATACGCAGTATTTT. This sequence encodes CASSLLTGTGGTDTQYF. Variable domain in full (rest from reference TRBV5-1 and TRBJ2-3): KAGVTQTPRYLIKTRGQQVTLSCSPISGHRSVSWYQQTPGQGLQFLFEYFSETQRNKGNFPGRFSGRQFSNSRSEMNVSTLELGDSALYLCASSLLTGTGGTDTQYFGPGTRLTVL.